This TCR beta chain was captured by sequencing in a study of cytomegalovirus exposure and HLA in healthy donors. About the study: In an early release, HLA-typed donors contributed tens of millions of unique TCR sequences.

Points from the study as a whole: Segments of the TCR beta V type were, in most cases, productive about 87% or about 30% of the time in an earlier analysis. As a later analysis showed, a missense DCLRE1C variant was linked to trimming of TCR beta V- and J-genes.

About this clone: Antigen unknown.

The V gene lost 7 bases and the J gene lost 5 bases, with 17 bases spanning the gap. CDR3 size: 15 residues. The V gene's germline CDR1 is SNHLY and CDR2 FYNNEI. The PCR used 60 Vbeta and 13 Jbeta primers. Profiling relied on immunoSEQ multiplex PCR, and the TCRdb table lists in-frame clones only, not all of them. The table lists 100,000 to 150,000 clones, around three quarters of them singletons. The chain joins TRBV2 to TRBJ1-4, with a possible D match to TRBD1 (5 bases). Source material: PBMCs. The clonotype was recovered from a female donor in good health and CMV-seronegative. The CDR3 DNA sequence: TGTGCCAGCACGTCGCAGGGATCCCGAAATGAAAAACTGTTTTTT. Translation: CASTSQGSRNEKLFF.